The entry that follows covers one T cell receptor beta chain sequence. Its antigen remains unidentified. The data belong to a study of T cell responses to AZD1222 COVID-19 vaccine. Study-wide results and limits: Nearly half of spike-specific TCRs reportedly target variant regions that are unmutated in the B.1.351 and B.1.1.7 variants. Receipt of two AZD1222 doses was followed by a rise in Spike-specific TCR breadth and depth. Sampled repertoires all dated from after the peak T cell response.

Libraries were prepared by immunoSEQ multiplex PCR; TCRdb keeps only in-frame clonotypes and omits some of them. The data show more than 85,000 clones, about nine tenths seen once. The germline V and J ends were trimmed by 5 bases and 0 bases, with 7 bases remaining between them. The CDR3 totals 13 residues. Germline-derived CDR1 and CDR2 are LNHDA and SQIVND (reference sequence). The source material was peripheral blood, sampled on day 0 of AZD1222 vaccination. The TCR comes from an adult in good health. This sequence joins TRBV19 and TRBJ1-1; the D is unclear. CDR3 bases: TGTGCCAGTAGTTTTAGCATGAACACTGAAGCTTTCTTT. Translation: CASSFSMNTEAFF.